One and the same sample provided the 29 T cell receptor beta chains below, sequenced in a study of metastatic and nonmetastatic thyroid tumors. No treatment of any kind had been given to any patient before thyroid surgery. From the PCR reads, TCRdb re-called clones with MiXCR. The sample holds approximately 16,000 clones, under 25% seen once. The specimen sequenced was blood. The receptors shown here come from a female donor with papillary thyroid cancer or a benign thyroid nodule (not recorded which). Some clones in this sample may be carry-over from other donors' samples.

This clone was counted only a few times. V gene TRBV28 combines with J gene TRBJ2-1; 12 bases align to TRBD2. Germline V CDR1 and CDR2: MDHEN, SYDVKM. J was trimmed by 8 bases and V by 2 bases; bases with no gene match: 13. This CDR3 contains 18 residues. The CDR3 nucleotides are TGTGCCAGCAGTTTAAGCCCTCTGACTAGCGGGAGCTATGATGAGCAGTTCTTC. Amino acids: CASSLSPLTSGSYDEQFF.

Of note for this clone: Sequence at one end of the junction differs from germline and may be a read error. This chain links TRBV20-1 with TRBJ2-3; D may be TRBD1 or TRBD2 (6 bases each). The CDR3 has 14 amino acids. The germline CDR1 and CDR2 sequences are DFQATT and SNEGSKA (reference sequence). CDR3: CSASAIGGTDTQYF. The CDR3 DNA follows: TGCAGTGCTAGTGCTATCGGGGGCACAGATACTCAGTATTTT.

The chain carries TRBV30 and TRBJ1-2, with 10 nucleotides matching TRBD1. This CDR3 comprises 14 residues. The germline CDR1 and CDR2 sequences are GTSNPN and SVGIG (reference sequence). V shed 5 bases and J 1 base; nucleotides not matched to a gene: 4. For the CDR3, the DNA is TGTGCCTGGGGGGGACAGGGGAATAACTATGGCTACACCTTC. It translates to CAWGGQGNNYGYTF.

Many counts were recorded for this clone. The chain recombines TRBV25-1 with TRBJ2-7, with D perhaps matching TRBD1 (5 bases). The CDR3 consists of 13 residues. Germline V gene sequence: CDR1 MGHDK, CDR2 SYGVNS. The V and J ends lost 7 bases and 3 bases respectively, with 13 bases between them. Written as DNA, the CDR3 is TGTGCCAGCAATTCCCCAGACAGCTACGAGCAGTACTTC. Its translation: CASNSPDSYEQYF.

This clone has only a few counts. The rearrangement joins TRBV6-1 to TRBJ2-7, with 9 bases matching TRBD2. The CDR3 has 13 residues. The junction had 0 bases not matched to a gene; V was cut back by 2 bases and J by 4 bases. Per the germline V gene, CDR1 is MNHNS and CDR2 is SASEGT. CDR3 protein: CASSELAGYEQYF. CDR3 nucleotides: TGTGCCAGCAGTGAACTAGCGGGGTACGAGCAGTACTTC.

V is TRBV20-1 and J is TRBJ2-3, with 12 bases identical to TRBD2. Looked up from germline, CDR1 is DFQATT and CDR2 is SNEGSKA (reference sequence). The trim removed 0 bases at V and 3 bases at J, leaving 10 bases unmatched. This CDR3 is built from 18 residues. The CDR3 sequence is CSAREFGLAGFLTDTQYF. The DNA for the CDR3 is TGCAGTGCTAGAGAATTCGGACTAGCGGGATTTTTAACAGATACGCAGTATTTT.

This clone is termed medium-sized. The chain carries TRBV6-1 and TRBJ1-6, with a tentative D call TRBD1 (6 bases). The CDR3 spans 14 residues. Trimming cost V 5 bases and J 7 bases, with 12 bases left between them. Germline assignment: CDR1 MNHNS and CDR2 SASEGT. This CDR3 reads CASSPTGGNSPLHF. CDR3 in DNA: TGTGCCAGCAGTCCGACAGGCGGAAATTCACCCCTCCACTTT.

This clone occurred many times. CDR3 in DNA: TGTGCCAGCAGCCCCACCCTAGCGGACGAGCAGTACTTC. Translation: CASSPTLADEQYF. The chain links TRBV5-6 to TRBJ2-7; 7 nucleotides match TRBD2. Germline CDR1 SGHDT, CDR2 YYEEEE. The CDR3 is 13 residues long. J was trimmed by 5 bases and V by 4 bases; bases with no gene match: 6.

The chain carries TRBV20-1 and TRBJ2-7; 7 bases are shared with TRBD1. Germline CDR1 reads DFQATT; CDR2 reads SNEGSKA (reference sequence). The CDR3 has 15 amino acids. After removal of 1 base from V and 6 bases from J, the junction contained 12 bases not matched to a gene. The CDR3 region is CSARATGTERFEQYF. DNA of the CDR3: TGCAGTGCTAGAGCGACCGGGACAGAGCGTTTCGAGCAGTACTTC.

By share, this clone counts as medium-sized (0.01 to 0.1%). V usage is TRBV2 and J usage is TRBJ2-2; 10 nucleotides agree with TRBD2. Trimming cost V 2 bases and J 8 bases; bases outside gene matches: 2. From germline, CDR1 is SNHLY and CDR2 FYNNEI. The CDR3 has 14 residues. CDR3: CASSELAGVGELFF. CDR3 sequence (DNA): TGTGCCAGCAGTGAACTAGCGGGAGTTGGGGAGCTGTTTTTT.

This clone was found many times. This clone may be a read error of a much larger clone one base away. The rearrangement joins TRBV20-1 to TRBJ1-5, with a possible D match to TRBD1 (5 bases). The CDR3 sequence is 13 residues long. Trimming took off 6 bases at V and 9 bases at J, with 18 bases between the two ends. Per the germline V gene, CDR1 is DFQATT and CDR2 is SNEGSKA (reference sequence). CDR3 nucleotides: TGCAGTGCAAACCAGGGTCTCGATCGGCCCCAGCATTTT. Translation: CSANQGLDRPQHF.

This clone was recorded many times. This chain links TRBV10-3 with TRBJ2-3; TRBD1 aligns across 8 bases. The CDR3 extends over 15 amino acids. Germline V gives CDR1 ENHRY, CDR2 SYGVKD. The V segment lost 2 bases and the J segment 2 bases; nucleotides outside the gene matches: 3. As DNA, the CDR3 is TGTGCCATCAGTGAGCGACAGGGGACCACAGATACGCAGTATTTT. Its translation: CAISERQGTTDTQYF.

This chain links TRBV5-1 with TRBJ2-3; D is perhaps TRBD1 (7 bases). The CDR3 runs to 15 residues. CDR1 is SGHRS and CDR2 is YFSETQ in the germline V gene. Trimming took 1 base from V and 2 from J, leaving 11 bases between them. CDR3 sequence: CASSLTGDSTDTQYF. In DNA, the CDR3 is TGCGCCAGCAGCTTGACAGGGGACTCCACAGATACGCAGTATTTT.

This clone was observed many times. J is TRBJ2-1 and V is TRBV3-1, with a tentative D call TRBD2 (5 bases). The germline CDR1 and CDR2 sequences are LGHDT and YNNKEL (reference sequence). This CDR3 comprises 14 residues. V shed 0 bases and J shed 7 bases, with 10 bases lying between them. In nucleotides, the CDR3 is TGTGCCAGCAGCCAAGATACGGTAGCGAATGAGCAGTTCTTC. Residues: CASSQDTVANEQFF.

Judged by abundance, this clone is medium-sized. The chain combines TRBV6-5 with TRBJ2-7; 10 bases line up with TRBD1. V gave up 0 bases and J gave up 3 bases; unmatched junction bases: 2. The CDR3 spans 15 residues. Germline V gene lookup returns CDR1 MNHEY and CDR2 SVGAGI. CDR3 sequence (DNA): TGTGCCAGCAGTTACTCGTGGACAGGGGGCTACGAGCAGTACTTC. Translated, it gives CASSYSWTGGYEQYF.

In its sample, this clone was seen many times. This may come from a read error, since a much larger clone is one base off. V usage is TRBV19 and J usage is TRBJ2-2; D possibly matches TRBD1 or TRBD2 (5 bases each). Trimming shortened V by 5 bases and J by 4 bases, and 11 bases separated the two germline ends. This CDR3 region has 14 residues. Germline V gives CDR1 LNHDA, CDR2 SQIVND (reference sequence). The CDR3 here is CASSGGEVTGELFF. The CDR3 DNA follows: TGTGCCAGTAGTGGGGGTGAGGTCACCGGGGAGCTGTTTTTT.

At least ten counts were recorded for this clone. This CDR3 is CSVRRTQITDTQYF. DNA for the CDR3: TGCAGCGTTCGGCGGACACAAATCACAGATACGCAGTATTTT. This rearrangement joins TRBV29-1 to TRBJ2-3, with a weak D call TRBD1 (5 bases). The germline CDR1 and CDR2 sequences are SQVTM and ANQGSEA. This CDR3 region has 14 residues. Trimming stripped 5 bases from V and 2 bases from J, with 14 bases between.

This clone was picked up many times. The genes are TRBV7-3 and TRBJ2-7, with D possibly being TRBD1 (5 bases). The germline V gene has CDR1 SGHTA and CDR2 FQGTGA. CDR3 length: 13 residues. V lost 2 bases, J lost 1 base, and 6 bases lay in between. The CDR3 sequence is CASSLDRSYEQYF. CDR3 DNA sequence: TGTGCCAGCAGCTTAGACAGATCCTACGAGCAGTACTTC.

In its sample, this clone is medium-sized. The chain uses TRBV6-1 and TRBJ2-7, with D possibly called TRBD1 or TRBD2 (6 bases each). Per the germline V gene, CDR1 is MNHNS and CDR2 is SASEGT. V was shortened by 5 bases and J by 4 bases, with 12 bases between the two germline ends. There are 13 residues in the CDR3. The CDR3 DNA is TGTGCCAGCAGTCACAGGGAGGAGTACGAGCAGTACTTC. It specifies CASSHREEYEQYF.

This clone was picked up many times. The V gene is TRBV10-3, the J gene TRBJ2-5; possibly TRBD2 for D (7 bases). V lost 3 bases to trimming and J lost 1 base, with 24 bases between them. Germline V lookup: CDR1 ENHRY, CDR2 SYGVKD. This CDR3 is 19 amino acids long. CDR3 region: CAISEQGDDFAGAQETQYF. The CDR3 DNA sequence: TGTGCCATCAGTGAACAGGGTGACGACTTCGCGGGAGCCCAAGAGACCCAGTACTTC.

The rearrangement links TRBV5-6 to TRBJ2-1; D ambiguous. This CDR3 spans 13 amino acids. Germline V CDR1 and CDR2: SGHDT, YYEEEE. The germline V and J ends were trimmed by 1 base and 10 bases, with 12 bases remaining between them. CDR3 loop: CASSLLRWVEQFF. The DNA of the CDR3 is TGTGCCAGCAGCTTGTTGCGGTGGGTGGAGCAGTTCTTC.

This clone is categorized as medium-sized. The chain carries TRBV20-1 and TRBJ2-7; 7 bases are a match to TRBD2. The CDR3 is 16 amino acids. V lost 3 bases, J lost 0 bases, and 11 bases stayed unmatched. Germline-derived CDR1 and CDR2 are DFQATT and SNEGSKA (reference sequence). The CDR3 protein is CSARVASGTYSYEQYF. The CDR3 nucleotides are TGCAGTGCTAGGGTGGCTAGCGGAACTTACTCCTACGAGCAGTACTTC.

The table lists this clone with many counts. This chain joins TRBV14 and TRBJ1-1, with D maybe TRBD1 (5 bases). The CDR3 is made up of 13 amino acids. Trimming shortened V by 4 bases and J by 2 bases, and 8 bases separated the two germline ends. From germline, CDR1 is SGHDN and CDR2 FVKESK. The CDR3: CASSRDSNTEAFF. DNA for the CDR3: TGTGCCAGCAGCCGAGACAGTAACACTGAAGCTTTCTTT.

This clone was seen many times. This chain links TRBV29-1 with TRBJ1-1; TRBD1 matches at 7 bases. V shed 5 bases, J shed 2 bases, and the junction held 8 bases outside the gene matches. CDR1 is SQVTM and CDR2 is ANQGSEA in the germline V gene. The CDR3 has 14 amino acids. CDR3 loop: CSVCVEGANTEAFF. The CDR3 DNA follows: TGCAGCGTTTGTGTAGAGGGGGCAAACACTGAAGCTTTCTTT. The entire variable domain, with the rest obtained from reference TRBV29-1 and TRBJ1-1, is as follows: SAVISQKPSRDICQRGTSLTIQCQVDSQVTMMFWYRQQPGQSLTLIATANQGSEATYESGFVIDKFPISRPNLTFSTLTVSNMSPEDSSIYLCSVCVEGANTEAFFGQGTRLTVV.

The chain has TRBV19 and TRBJ1-6; no clear D. The CDR3 totals 16 residues. Trimming took off 3 bases at V and 0 bases at J, with 9 bases between the two ends. Germline CDR1 and CDR2: LNHDA and SQIVND (reference sequence). CDR3 sequence reads: CASSISHDSYNSPLHF. Written as DNA, the CDR3 is TGTGCCAGTAGTATTTCCCACGACTCCTATAATTCACCCCTCCACTTT.

The table lists this clone with many counts. The rearrangement uses TRBV5-8 and TRBJ1-6, with 9 bases fitting TRBD1. This CDR3 comprises 14 residues. J was trimmed by 10 bases and V by 4 bases; bases with no gene match: 6. Germline V lookup: CDR1 SGHTS, CDR2 YDEGEE. CDR3 nucleotide sequence: TGTGCCAGCAGCGCCGGGACAGGGCTCTCACCCCTCCACTTT. The encoded protein is CASSAGTGLSPLHF. Full variable domain (outside the CDR3, taken from reference TRBV5-8 and TRBJ1-6): EAGVTQSPTHLIKTRGQQATLRCSPISGHTSVYWYQQALGLGLQFLLWYDEGEERNRGNFPPRFSGRQFPNYSSELNVNALELEDSALYLCASSAGTGLSPLHFGNGTRLTVT.

There are many counts of this clone. CDR3 residues: CASSNPVGAYEQYF. In nucleotides, the CDR3 is TGTGCCAGCAGCAACCCAGTAGGGGCCTACGAGCAGTACTTC. The rearrangement links TRBV4-2 to TRBJ2-7, with TRBD1 as a possible D gene (5 bases). V was trimmed by 5 bases and J by 2 bases, leaving 13 bases between them. The CDR3 extends over 14 amino acids. Germline V lookup: CDR1 LGHNA, CDR2 YNFKEQ.

This clone was detected many times. This specimen includes other DNA sequences encoding the same CDR3. The J gene is TRBJ1-5, the V gene TRBV6-1; possibly TRBD1 for D (5 bases). V was cut by 5 bases and J by 4 bases, with 12 bases left in between. CDR1 MNHNS and CDR2 SASEGT come from the germline V gene. This CDR3 has 14 amino acids. This CDR3 is CASSRQPANQPQHF. The CDR3 DNA follows: TGTGCCAGCAGTCGACAGCCTGCAAATCAGCCCCAGCATTTT.

This clone is judged medium-sized. The chain couples TRBV7-2 to TRBJ2-7, with TRBD1 identical over 8 bases. Per germline, CDR1 SGHTA and CDR2 FQGNSA. The trim removed 5 bases at V and 2 bases at J, leaving 11 bases unmatched. This CDR3 has 16 amino acids. The CDR3: CASSPLGQVLAYEQYF. DNA for the CDR3: TGTGCCAGCAGCCCCCTGGGACAGGTACTGGCCTACGAGCAGTACTTC.